This TCR beta chain was documented in a study of identical twins. Addition of a universal primer site occurred through template switching, and cDNA carried unique molecular identifiers. TCRdb analysed the 5' RACE reads with MiXCR anew, one entry per CDR3 protein. Of 400,000 to 650,000 distinct CDR3 sequences listed, under 25% are singletons. Trimming pared 5 bases from V and 3 bases from J, leaving 18 bases between. Germline V gives CDR1 LNHDA, CDR2 SQIVND (reference sequence). This CDR3 has 16 amino acids. These same data were also listed under a study on T cells expressing NK-cell markers.

Sequenced material: CD4+ T cells sorted from blood. This sequence originates from a woman in her late teens or twenties in good health. The V and J genes are TRBV19 and TRBJ2-3, with D maybe TRBD1 (5 bases). The CDR3 sequence: CASSWGQGITTDTQYF. CDR3 in DNA: TGTGCCAGTAGTTGGGGCCAGGGAATAACTACAGATACGCAGTATTTT.